The present T cell receptor (beta chain) was sequenced within a study of post-analysis software for immune sequencing data. Study-wide results and limits: Patients had higher frequencies than controls of roughly five TRBV segments, including TRBV5-6, TRBV5-1 and TRBV20-1.

A few counts support this clonotype. Its target is not known. TCR beta cDNA libraries had unique molecular identifiers. TCRdb reprocessed the PCR reads via MiXCR and lists one record per CDR3 protein. The sample has about 460,000 distinct CDR3 sequences; around 40% are singletons. This CDR3 spans 15 amino acids. V lost 0 bases to trimming and J lost 5 bases, with 14 bases between them. Germline assignment: CDR1 SGDLS and CDR2 YYNGEE. The sample consisted of blood. The clonotype originates from a girl between 10 and 17 years old with multiple sclerosis. The chain combines TRBV9 with TRBJ2-5, with D tentatively TRBD2 (5 bases). CDR3 sequence reads: CASSVVGTTGETQYF. The CDR3, as DNA: TGTGCCAGCAGCGTAGTAGGCACTACGGGGGAGACCCAGTACTTC. The full variable domain, its missing parts supplied by reference TRBV9 and TRBJ2-5, is DSGVTQTPKHLITATGQRVTLRCSPRSGDLSVYWYQQSLDQGLQFLIQYYNGEERAKGNILERFSAQQFPDLHSELNLSSLELGDSALYFCASSVVGTTGETQYFGPGTRLLVL.